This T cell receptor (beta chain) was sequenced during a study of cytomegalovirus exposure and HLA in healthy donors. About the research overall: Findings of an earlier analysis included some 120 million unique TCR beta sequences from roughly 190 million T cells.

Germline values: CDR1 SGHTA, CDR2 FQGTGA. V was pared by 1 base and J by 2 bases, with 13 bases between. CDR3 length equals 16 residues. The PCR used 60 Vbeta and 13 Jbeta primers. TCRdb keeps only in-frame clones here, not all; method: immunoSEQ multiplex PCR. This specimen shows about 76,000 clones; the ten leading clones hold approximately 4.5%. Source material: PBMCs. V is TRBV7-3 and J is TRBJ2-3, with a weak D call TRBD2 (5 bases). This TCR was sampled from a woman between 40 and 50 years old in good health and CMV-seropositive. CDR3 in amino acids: CASSLKGGLNTDTQYF. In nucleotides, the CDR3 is TGTGCCAGCAGCTTAAAAGGAGGACTCAACACAGATACGCAGTATTTT.